This TCR beta chain came from a study of CD8 T cells in Susac syndrome. A quantity of about 0.5 to 1 ug RNA underwent reverse transcription using random hexamers. One entry per CDR3 protein results from TCRdb running MiXCR on the immunoSEQ multiplex PCR reads. The sample has about 300,000 distinct CDR3 sequences, approximately 89% seen once. This CDR3 region has 18 residues. The germline gives CDR1 SGHNT, CDR2 YYREEE (reference sequence). Trimming removed 0 bases from V and 0 bases from J, with 16 bases in between. This clonotype was observed once. This sequence was found in a human donor with multiple sclerosis. This chain joins TRBV5-4 and TRBJ1-3; D is possibly TRBD1 (6 bases). Sequencing was carried out using CD8+ T cells from PBMCs. In nucleotides, the CDR3 is TGTGCCAGCAGCTTGGATTACACAGGGAGCCTCTCTGGAAACACCATATATTTT. Amino acids: CASSLDYTGSLSGNTIYF.